Detailed here is one TCR beta chain. Its antigen is not known. Sequenced by immunoSEQ multiplex PCR; TCRdb stores in-frame clones only, minus some. This sample yields some 130,000 clones, of which roughly 90% are seen a single time; 3% to 4% belongs to the top ten. The data originate from a study of T cell responses to AZD1222 COVID-19 vaccine. Germline CDR1 is SEHNR and CDR2 is FQNEAQ (reference sequence). V was pared by 5 bases and J by 5 bases, with 5 bases of the junction left unmatched. This CDR3 is 15 amino acids long. Whole-study findings and limits: CD4 TCRs associated with vaccination spanned spike, dominating at 160-218 and 743-854. Donors were largely white British and mainly female; clonal diversity was possibly underestimated. Sampling that yielded the repertoires occurred only after the peak T cell response.

The TCR originated in an adult in good health. The specimen comprised peripheral blood, sampled on day 0 of AZD1222 vaccination. The chain carries TRBV7-9 and TRBJ1-6; 8 nucleotides match TRBD1. CDR3 protein: CASSAQGADNSPLHF. The CDR3 bases are TGTGCCAGCAGCGCTCAGGGGGCAGATAATTCACCCCTCCACTTT.